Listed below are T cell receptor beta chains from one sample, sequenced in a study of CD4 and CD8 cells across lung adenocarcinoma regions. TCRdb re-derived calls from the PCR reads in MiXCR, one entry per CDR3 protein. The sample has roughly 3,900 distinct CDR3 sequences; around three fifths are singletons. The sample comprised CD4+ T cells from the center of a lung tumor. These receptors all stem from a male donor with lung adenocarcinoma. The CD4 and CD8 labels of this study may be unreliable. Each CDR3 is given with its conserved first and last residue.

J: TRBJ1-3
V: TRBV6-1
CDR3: CASRVGGQSGNTIYF

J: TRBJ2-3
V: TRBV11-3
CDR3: CASSPEGDTQYF

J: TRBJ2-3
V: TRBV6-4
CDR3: CASSEGAGGTDTQYF

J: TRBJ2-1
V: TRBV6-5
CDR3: CASTSTGRFQQRYF

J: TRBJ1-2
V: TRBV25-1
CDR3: CASTGGSGYTF

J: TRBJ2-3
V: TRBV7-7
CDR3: CASSLVGGASDTQYF

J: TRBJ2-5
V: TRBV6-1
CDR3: CASSMSLQGAQETQYF

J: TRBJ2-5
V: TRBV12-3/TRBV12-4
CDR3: CASSPFGTPEETQYF

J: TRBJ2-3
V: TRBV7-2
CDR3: CASSFSGLAGGDTQYF

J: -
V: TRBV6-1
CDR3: CASRKTSGGATVREQYF

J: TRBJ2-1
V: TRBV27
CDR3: CASSFRGRNEQFF

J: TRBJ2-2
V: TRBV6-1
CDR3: CASSPGQGNTGELFF

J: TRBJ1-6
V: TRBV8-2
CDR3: CGRIGRAHVF

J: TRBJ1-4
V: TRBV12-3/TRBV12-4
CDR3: CASSLGGGANEKLFF

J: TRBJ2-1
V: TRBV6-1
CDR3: CASRRGTGGNEQFF

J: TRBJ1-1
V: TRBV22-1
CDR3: CPGIGRAHF

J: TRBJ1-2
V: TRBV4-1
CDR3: CASSQDDNIIRLYGYTF

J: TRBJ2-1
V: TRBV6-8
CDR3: CAQGWANTNELFF

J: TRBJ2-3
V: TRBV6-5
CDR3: CASSYTDRGLDTQYF